This T cell receptor (beta chain) originates from a study of control samples from healthy donors and cancer patients. This CDR3 has 14 residues. The V end was cut by 6 bases, the J end by 4 bases, with 12 bases between. Germline CDR1 is MNHEY and CDR2 is SVGAGI. TCRdb's copy holds only in-frame clones and misses some; the assay was immunoSEQ multiplex PCR. This sample carries 150,000 or so clones, about 93% of them seen once, and the ten largest clones take less than 0.75%. Sequencing input: blood. The origin of this receptor is a woman in her 30s in good health. The chain combines TRBV6-5 with TRBJ2-2, with a tentative D call TRBD2 (5 bases). The CDR3 nucleotides read TGTGCCAGCAGCGGGGATTGGGGCACCGGGGAGCTGTTTTTT. Protein product: CASSGDWGTGELFF.